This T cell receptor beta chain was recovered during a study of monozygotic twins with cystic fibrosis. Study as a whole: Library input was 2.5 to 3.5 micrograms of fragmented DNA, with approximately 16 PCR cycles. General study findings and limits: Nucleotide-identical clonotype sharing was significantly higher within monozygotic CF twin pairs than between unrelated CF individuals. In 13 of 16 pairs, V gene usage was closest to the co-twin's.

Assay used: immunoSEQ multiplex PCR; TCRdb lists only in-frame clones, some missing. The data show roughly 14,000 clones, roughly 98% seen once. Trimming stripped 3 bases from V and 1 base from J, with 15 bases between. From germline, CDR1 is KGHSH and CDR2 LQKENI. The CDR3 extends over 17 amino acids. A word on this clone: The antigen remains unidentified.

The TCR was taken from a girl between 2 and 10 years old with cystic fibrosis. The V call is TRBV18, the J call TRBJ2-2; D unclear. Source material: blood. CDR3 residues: CASSPEQVSLNTGELFF. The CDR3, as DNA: TGTGCCAGCTCACCCGAACAAGTTAGCCTGAACACCGGGGAGCTGTTTTTT.